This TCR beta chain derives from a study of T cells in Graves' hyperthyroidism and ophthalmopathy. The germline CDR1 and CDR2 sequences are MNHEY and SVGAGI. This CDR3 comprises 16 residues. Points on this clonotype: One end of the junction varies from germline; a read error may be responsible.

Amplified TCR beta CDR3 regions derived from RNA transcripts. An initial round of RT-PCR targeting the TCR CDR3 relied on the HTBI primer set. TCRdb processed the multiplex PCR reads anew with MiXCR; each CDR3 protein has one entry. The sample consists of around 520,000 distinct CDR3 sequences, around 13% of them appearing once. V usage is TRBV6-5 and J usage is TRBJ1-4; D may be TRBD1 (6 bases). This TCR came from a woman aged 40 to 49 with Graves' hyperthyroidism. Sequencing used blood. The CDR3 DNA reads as TGTGCCAGCAGTTACTCGCGGGGCAGGGGCTCTGAAAGACTGTTTTTT. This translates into CASSYSRGRGSERLFF.